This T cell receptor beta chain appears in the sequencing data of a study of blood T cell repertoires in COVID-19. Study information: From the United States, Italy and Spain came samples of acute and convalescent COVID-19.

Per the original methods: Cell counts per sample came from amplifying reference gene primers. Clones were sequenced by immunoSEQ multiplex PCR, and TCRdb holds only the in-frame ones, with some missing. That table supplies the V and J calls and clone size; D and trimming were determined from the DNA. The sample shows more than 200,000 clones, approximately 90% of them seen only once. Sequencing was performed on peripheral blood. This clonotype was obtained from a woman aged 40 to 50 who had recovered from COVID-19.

The CDR3: CASSRTGGDEAFF. CDR3 coding DNA: TGTGCCAGTAGCAGGACAGGGGGCGATGAAGCTTTCTTT. J is TRBJ1-1 and V is TRBV19, with 11 bases matching TRBD1. This CDR3 comprises 13 residues. With V trimmed by 6 bases and J by 7 bases, 4 bases remained unmatched. Germline V gene sequence: CDR1 LNHDA, CDR2 SQIVND (reference sequence). The full variable domain, its missing parts supplied by reference TRBV19 and TRBJ1-1, is DGGITQSPKYLFRKEGQNVTLSCEQNLNHDAMYWYRQDPGQGLRLIYYSQIVNDFQKGDIAEGYSVSREKKESFPLTVTSAQKNPTAFYLCASSRTGGDEAFFGQGTRLTVV.